Shown below are 8 T cell receptor beta chains from a single sample sequenced in a study. TCRdb passed the RT-PCR reads through MiXCR, listing each CDR3 protein once. The sample yields hundreds of thousands of distinct CDR3 sequences, approximately 15% seen once. Sequenced material: memory CD4+ T cells from blood. These receptors all come from a female donor in good health, serving as a healthy control.

This clonotype was seen only a few times. This chain uses TRBV12-3 or TRBV12-4 with TRBJ1-4; D remains ambiguous. V gave up 3 bases and J gave up 8 bases, with 7 bases separating them. This CDR3 region has 12 residues. The chain's CDR3 is CASSLTPEKLFF. CDR3 bases: TGTGCCAGCAGTTTGACCCCCGAAAAACTGTTTTTT.

The chain is built from TRBV9 and TRBJ2-5, with 9 bases aligning to TRBD1. After removal of 4 bases from V and 5 bases from J, the junction contained 12 bases not matched to a gene. CDR1 and CDR2 from the germline V gene are SGDLS and YYNGEE. CDR3 size: 16 residues. The CDR3 loop reads CASSPRQGVGRETQYF. As DNA, the CDR3 is TGTGCCAGCAGCCCTAGACAGGGGGTAGGACGGGAGACCCAGTACTTC.

This clonotype has a handful of counts. This chain links TRBV7-2 with TRBJ2-7, with 11 bases matching TRBD2. This CDR3 spans 16 amino acids. V was pared by 3 bases and J by 2 bases, with 6 bases of the junction left unmatched. CDR1 is SGHTA, CDR2 FQGNSA, per germline. Written as DNA, the CDR3 is TGTGCCAGCAGCTTCGCGGGGACTAGCGGAGCCTACGAGCAGTACTTC. It is translated as CASSFAGTSGAYEQYF.

The chain carries TRBV7-2 and TRBJ1-3; unclear D gene. This CDR3 spans 16 amino acids. V dropped 2 bases and J dropped 2 bases, with 13 bases sitting between them. CDR1 and CDR2 (germline): SGHTA, FQGNSA. As DNA, the CDR3 is TGTGCCAGCAGCTTAAGGTGGGATTCGGCTGGAAACACCATATATTTT. Its translation: CASSLRWDSAGNTIYF.

The chain joins TRBV20-1 to TRBJ1-2; no clear D. Trimming took off 0 bases at V and 4 bases at J, with 12 bases between the two ends. There are 14 residues in the CDR3. Germline values: CDR1 DFQATT, CDR2 SNEGSKA (reference sequence). The CDR3 region is CSARDGRSFYGYTF. The DNA for the CDR3 is TGCAGTGCTAGAGACGGCAGGTCTTTCTATGGCTACACCTTC.

The J gene is TRBJ2-7, the V gene TRBV7-9, with D possibly matching TRBD1 (6 bases). Looked up from germline, CDR1 is SEHNR and CDR2 is FQNEAQ (reference sequence). CDR3 size: 14 residues. The germline V and J ends were trimmed by 5 bases and 6 bases, with 17 bases remaining between them. The CDR3 DNA reads as TGTGCCAGCAGCACACACCAGGGGCTGGGCGAGCAGTACTTC. Its translation is CASSTHQGLGEQYF.

This chain joins TRBV6-1 and TRBJ2-6; no reliable D call. CDR1 is MNHNS, CDR2 SASEGT, per germline. V lost 4 bases and J lost 0, with 7 bases in between. CDR3 size: 15 residues. The CDR3 bases are TGTGCCAGCAGTGGGGTGCTCTCTGGGGCCAACGTCCTGACTTTC. Protein product: CASSGVLSGANVLTF.

Only a few counts were recorded for this clonotype. The chain uses TRBV24-1 and TRBJ2-1; D is ambiguous. Trimming shortened V by 3 bases and J by 8 bases, and 10 bases separated the two germline ends. The CDR3 contains 13 residues. Germline loops: CDR1 KGHDR, CDR2 SFDVKD. The CDR3 protein is CATSDPHGDEQFF. CDR3 coding DNA: TGTGCCACCAGTGATCCACATGGCGATGAGCAGTTCTTC.